The TCR beta chain described here comes from a study of blood T cell repertoires in COVID-19. Study-level information: Spain, Italy and the United States supplied samples that represented acute and convalescent COVID-19. The analysed material was cDNA or gDNA that came from T cells, B-cell-depleted T cells, or PBMCs.

Participants came from about two dozen US areas, aged roughly 18 to 90 years. Participant reports of clinical history set cohort assignment. Only in-frame clones appear in the TCRdb table, and some are missing; sequencing was by immunoSEQ multiplex PCR. The sample shows 140,000 or so clones, about 83% of them seen only once. Per the germline V gene, CDR1 is MNHEY and CDR2 is SVGEGT. The V and J ends lost 2 bases and 4 bases respectively, with 5 bases between them. The length of the CDR3 is 12 residues. This chain joins TRBV6-2 or TRBV6-3 and TRBJ1-2; D unclear. The specimen was PBMCs or T cells enriched from blood (not recorded which). This TCR was sampled from a woman aged 45 to 65 with acute COVID-19. CDR3 in amino acids: CASSYDSYGYTF. The CDR3 DNA reads TGTGCCAGCAGTTACGATAGCTATGGCTACACCTTC.